The 12 T cell receptor beta chains given below trace back to one sample, sequenced in a study of blood T cell repertoires in COVID-19. Repertoires were generated with immunoSEQ multiplex PCR, while TCRdb's copy carries only in-frame clones and drops some. The repertoire includes 250,000 to 300,000 clones, 80% to 90% of them detected once, and roughly 1.6% sits in the top ten. What was sequenced was peripheral blood. These receptors came from a woman in her thirties or forties who had recovered from COVID-19.

V and J are TRBV5-1 and TRBJ1-4; D uncertain. There are 13 residues in the CDR3. CDR1 SGHRS and CDR2 YFSETQ come from the germline V gene. Trimming left V 4 bases short and J 8 bases short, with 12 bases between. As DNA, the CDR3 is TGCGCCAGCAGCCAGGCTCACCGGGAAAAACTGTTTTTT. Translation gives CASSQAHREKLFF.

This clone was detected only once. The genes are TRBV14 and TRBJ2-4; the D gene is possibly TRBD1 (6 bases). Germline CDR1 is SGHDN and CDR2 is FVKESK. V lost 6 bases and J lost 5, with 14 bases in between. This CDR3 has 14 amino acids. Written as DNA, the CDR3 is TGTGCCAGCAGTCAGGGCGGACAGCAAAACATTCAGTACTTC. Translating gives CASSQGGQQNIQYF. The full variable domain, rest sourced from reference TRBV14 and TRBJ2-4, is EAGVTQFPSHSVIEKGQTVTLRCDPISGHDNLYWYRRVMGKEIKFLLHFVKESKQDESGMPNNRFLAERTGGTYSTLKVQPAELEDSGVYFCASSQGGQQNIQYFGAGTRLSVL.

The genes are TRBV19 and TRBJ1-4; TRBD1 aligns across 9 bases. V shed 6 bases, J shed 7 bases, and the junction held 12 bases outside the gene matches. Germline V gives CDR1 LNHDA, CDR2 SQIVND (reference sequence). This CDR3 is 16 amino acids long. CDR3 protein: CASRQGQGNGREKLFF. CDR3 coding DNA: TGTGCCAGTAGACAGGGACAGGGCAACGGACGTGAAAAACTGTTTTTT.

Only a few counts were recorded for this clone. The rearrangement links TRBV7-2 to TRBJ2-7; possibly TRBD1 for D (5 bases). This CDR3 spans 14 amino acids. V dropped 4 bases and J dropped 6 bases, with 16 bases sitting between them. Germline V lookup: CDR1 SGHTA, CDR2 FQGNSA. This chain's CDR3 is CASSSMAGFTEQYF. The CDR3 DNA is TGTGCCAGCAGCTCAATGGCAGGGTTTACCGAGCAGTACTTC.

The rearrangement uses TRBV6-5 and TRBJ1-1, with no clear D. The CDR3 runs 15 residues. Germline V gene sequence: CDR1 MNHEY, CDR2 SVGAGI. This CDR3 is CAAKRRGLGNTEAFF. The CDR3 nucleotides read TGTGCGGCGAAGCGACGAGGGTTGGGGAACACTGAAGCTTTCTTT.

This clone came up once. The DNA of the CDR3 is TGTGCCAGCATAGGGGTCCCCTATCAGCCCCAGCATTTT. Amino acid sequence: CASIGVPYQPQHF. The chain recombines TRBV6-5 with TRBJ1-5; D may be TRBD1 (5 bases). Trimming removed 7 bases from V and 5 bases from J, with 12 bases in between. The CDR3 covers 13 residues. In germline, CDR1 is MNHEY, CDR2 SVGAGI.

This chain uses TRBV30 with TRBJ2-1; no reliable D call. Trimming took 2 bases from V and 10 from J, leaving 15 bases between them. Germline CDR1 is GTSNPN and CDR2 is SVGIG (reference sequence). The CDR3 consists of 13 residues. The CDR3 DNA follows: TGTGCCTGGAGTACGGGTCCCTTCGGGGAGCAGTTCTTC. Translating gives CAWSTGPFGEQFF. Combining the CDR3 with reference TRBV30 and TRBJ2-1 gives the whole variable domain SQTIHQWPATLVQPVGSPLSLECTVEGTSNPNLYWYRQAAGRGLQLLFYSVGIGQISSEVPQNLSASRPQDRQFILSSKKLLLSDSGFYLCAWSTGPFGEQFFGPGTRLTVL.

The chain uses TRBV6-2 or TRBV6-3 and TRBJ2-3; possible D gene TRBD2, 6 bases. V lost 2 bases, J lost 3 bases, and 6 bases lay in between. There are 13 residues in the CDR3. CDR1 is MNHEY and CDR2 is SVGEGT in the germline V gene. CDR3 coding DNA: TGTGCCAGCAGTTACGCGGGGACAGATACGCAGTATTTT. It codes for CASSYAGTDTQYF.

This clone has a handful of counts. The rearrangement links TRBV7-3 to TRBJ1-1, with D maybe TRBD1 (6 bases). CDR3 length: 15 amino acids. Trimming removed 5 bases at V and 0 bases at J, with 13 bases between. CDR1 is SGHTA, CDR2 FQGTGA, per germline. CDR3 DNA: TGTGCCAGCAGCGTTCAGGGGACCATGAACACTGAAGCTTTCTTT. The encoded protein is CASSVQGTMNTEAFF.

The J gene is TRBJ2-1, the V gene TRBV27; 9 nucleotides match TRBD2. CDR3 size: 16 residues. The germline CDR1 and CDR2 sequences are MNHEY and SMNVEV (reference sequence). J lost 4 bases, V lost 0 bases, and 4 bases had no gene match. The CDR3 spells CASSLSGLAKYNEQFF. The CDR3 DNA reads as TGTGCCAGCAGTTTATCTGGACTAGCGAAGTACAATGAGCAGTTCTTC.

This chain uses TRBV30 with TRBJ1-3; TRBD1 aligns across 8 bases. Germline trimming cut 5 bases from V and 6 bases from J; bases unmatched to any gene: 12. This CDR3 is 15 amino acids long. CDR1 and CDR2 from the germline V gene are GTSNPN and SVGIG (reference sequence). The CDR3 loop is CAWWRTGSGENTIYF. CDR3 nucleotides: TGTGCCTGGTGGAGGACAGGGTCGGGTGAAAACACCATATATTTT.

The V gene is TRBV4-1, the J gene TRBJ2-1; TRBD2 agrees at 13 bases. CDR1 and CDR2 (germline): MGHRA, YSYEKL. The CDR3 consists of 15 residues. Germline trimming cut 6 bases from V and 5 bases from J; bases unmatched to any gene: 4. The CDR3 is CASRAGLAGDNEQFF. Here the CDR3 DNA reads TGCGCCAGCAGGGCCGGACTAGCGGGGGACAATGAGCAGTTCTTC.